This T cell receptor (beta chain) was recorded in a study of T cell changes during pregnancy in multiple sclerosis. Repertoires were generated with immunoSEQ multiplex PCR, while TCRdb's copy carries only in-frame clones and drops some. Here the sample spans about 60,000 clones, about 89% being singletons. This CDR3 spans 11 amino acids. With V trimmed by 4 bases and J by 6 bases, 2 bases remained unmatched. The germline V gene encodes CDR1 SQVTM and CDR2 ANQGSEA. The source material was CD4+ T cells from peripheral blood mononuclear cells, sampled in the first trimester of pregnancy. The chain joins TRBV29-1 to TRBJ2-7; TRBD2 matches 8 bases. The clonotype originates from a female donor with multiple sclerosis, enrolled in a pregnancy study. The CDR3 here is CSVGGTSEQYF. Written as DNA, the CDR3 is TGCAGCGTTGGGGGGACTAGCGAGCAGTACTTC.